Detailed here is one T cell receptor beta chain. This entry is derived from a study of blood T cell repertoires in COVID-19. The wider study: Samples of COVID-19 (acute and convalescent) were obtained from the United States, Italy and Spain. PBMCs, B-cell-depleted T cells, or T cells were the source of the cDNA or gDNA that made up the material.

Authors' methods: Estimation of nucleated cell counts was performed using reference gene primer amplification. Generated by immunoSEQ multiplex PCR, the TCRdb table keeps only in-frame clones and is missing some. V, J and clone size derive from that table, while D and trimming were established from the DNA sequence. Here the sample spans 60,000 to 80,000 clones, roughly 85% being singletons. The sample consisted of peripheral blood. This TCR was sampled from a man between 50 and 59 years old with acute or convalescent COVID-19.

The CDR3 DNA reads TGTGCCAGCAGCTTCCAGGATAGTAAACTGTTTTTT. As protein: CASSFQDSKLFF. The chain employs TRBV13 and TRBJ1-4; D not resolved. Germline V gives CDR1 PRHDT, CDR2 FYEKMQ (reference sequence). There are 12 residues in the CDR3. Between the trimmed V and J ends, which lost 3 bases and 11 bases, there was a span of 10 bases.